The T cell receptor (beta chain) under discussion was sequenced for a study of regulatory T cells in long-lasting Graves disease. Trimming stripped 6 bases from V and 1 base from J, with 22 bases between. Germline CDR1 reads MDHEN; CDR2 reads SYDVKM. This CDR3 contains 18 residues. Findings of the study overall: TRBV28, TRBJ1-2 and TRBJ2-5 were favored in persistent disease. Persistent patients had a count of shared public clonotypes (2,741) that exceeded that of new patients (approximately 920). Compared with new cases, persistent Graves' patients showed reduced TCR diversity.

Sequencing libraries for TCR beta were prepared with iRepertoire HTBI primers and Arm-PCR of CDR3 regions. TCRdb passed the multiplex PCR reads through MiXCR, listing each CDR3 protein once. The sample yields roughly 450,000 distinct CDR3 sequences, less than 25% seen once. The sample's time point: persistent/refractory GD, antithyroid drugs over 5 years with positive TRAb. Scientists built the TCR library using RNA that was extracted from PBMCs. All patients originated from an endocrinology department located in Xi'an, China. Concerning this clonotype itself: The antigen is not known. A read error is possible here, since a much larger clone lies one base away. The CDR3 does not end in the conserved phenylalanine or tryptophan, so this is likely a read error.

This specimen was peripheral blood mononuclear cells (PBMCs), taken when the disease was refractory, from a patient treated with antithyroid drugs. This TCR came from a female donor with Graves disease. The V call is TRBV28, the J call TRBJ1-5; D gene ambiguous. CDR3 coding DNA: TGTGCCAGCAGAAAAAGATTAACCTTAAAGGAGAGCAATCAGCCCCAGCATCTT. As protein: CASRKRLTLKESNQPQHL.